This is a list of T cell receptor beta chains from one sample in a study of cytomegalovirus exposure and HLA in healthy donors. Method: immunoSEQ multiplex PCR; TCRdb's copy keeps in-frame clones and lacks some. The sample holds around 150,000 clones, roughly 9% seen once. Source material: PBMCs. The source is a woman in her thirties or forties in good health and CMV-seropositive. The CDR3 runs from the conserved cysteine through the conserved F or W. The D gene is left open where the match is weak. Clone size is not always given. Where it is, it says once, few, many or a class for expanded clones.

TRBJ2-3 | TRBV5-1 | . | 13 | . | TGCGCCAGCAGCTCTCGGGGTACAGATACGCAGTATTTT | CASSSRGTDTQYF
TRBJ2-1 | TRBV27 | . | 15 | . | TGTGCCAGCAGTTTCACCTACAGCTCCTACAATGAGCAGTTCTTC | CASSFTYSSYNEQFF
TRBJ2-1 | TRBV5-4 | . | 16 | TRBD2 | TGTGCCAGCAGCTTGAGCGGGGGGAGCTCCTACAATGAGCAGTTCTTC | CASSLSGGSSYNEQFF
TRBJ1-2 | TRBV2 | many | 15 | TRBD1 | TGTGCCAGCAGAGAAGGGACAGGGGTACCCTATGGCTACACCTTC | CASREGTGVPYGYTF
TRBJ2-5 | TRBV5-4 | many | 14 | . | TGTGCCAGCAGCTCGGCGGACTTACAAGAGACCCAGTACTTC | CASSSADLQETQYF
TRBJ2-1 | TRBV7-9 | few | 15 | TRBD2 | TGTGCCAGCAGCCCCAGCGGGGGGGCAAGCAATGAGCAGTTCTTC | CASSPSGGASNEQFF
TRBJ2-7 | TRBV7-2 | few | 16 | TRBD2 | TGTACCAGCAGCTTTAGCACTAGCGGGGGTTACTACGAGCAGTACTTC | CTSSFSTSGGYYEQYF
TRBJ2-2 | TRBV29-1 | few | 14 | TRBD1 | TGCAGCGCCTTAGGGACAGGGAGCTCTGGGGAGCTGTTTTTT | CSALGTGSSGELFF
TRBJ1-4 | TRBV6-5 | few | 14 | . | TGTGCCAGCAGTTACTCCGGTAGCGTTGAAAAACTGTTTTTT | CASSYSGSVEKLFF
TRBJ1-4 | TRBV27 | few | 13 | . | TGTGCCAGCCCTGTCCGGGGGAGTGAAAAACTGTTTTTT | CASPVRGSEKLFF
TRBJ2-7 | TRBV7-2 | . | 18 | TRBD1 | TGTGCCAGCAGCTTAGGAGCTCGTGTGACAGGGGGTCCCTACGAGCAGTACTTC | CASSLGARVTGGPYEQYF
TRBJ2-1 | TRBV29-1 | . | 18 | TRBD1 | TGCAGCGTTGTACCGGGACAGGGGGCGATTACTACCTACAATGAGCAGTTCTTC | CSVVPGQGAITTYNEQFF
TRBJ2-2 | TRBV7-2 | . | 16 | TRBD2 | TGTGCCAGCAGCTCCATAGCGGGGGGAAACACCGGGGAGCTGTTTTTT | CASSSIAGGNTGELFF
TRBJ1-2 | TRBV7-8 | few | 16 | . | TGTGCCAGCAGCCGCCTACAGACAGTTGCTAACTATGGCTACACCTTC | CASSRLQTVANYGYTF
TRBJ2-2 | TRBV29-1 | few | 11 | . | TGCAGCATCAGGGACTCCGGGGAGCTGTTTTTT | CSIRDSGELFF
TRBJ1-1 | TRBV2 | few | 16 | TRBD1 | TGTGCCAGCAGTGGCAGCCTCGGACAGGGGGGAATTGAAGCTTTCTTT | CASSGSLGQGGIEAFF
TRBJ1-1 | TRBV27 | few | 17 | . | TGTGCCAGCAGCCTACGGGGTCTGGGCAGAGGGAACACTGAAGCTTTCTTT | CASSLRGLGRGNTEAFF
TRBJ1-3 | TRBV10-3 | few | 15 | TRBD1 | TGTGCCATCTACCCGGGACAGGGGGCTGGAAACACCATATATTTT | CAIYPGQGAGNTIYF
TRBJ1-1 | TRBV5-1 | few | 14 | . | TGCGCCAGCAGCTTGGGCGGGTGGAGCACTGAAGCTTTCTTT | CASSLGGWSTEAFF
TRBJ1-5 | TRBV7-2 | . | 15 | . | TGTGCCAGCAGCGCACCAGGCAATAGCAATCAGCCCCAGCATTTT | CASSAPGNSNQPQHF
TRBJ2-5 | TRBV6-5 | once | 12 | . | TGTGCCAGCAGTTACGGAGGGGAGACCCAGTACTTC | CASSYGGETQYF
TRBJ2-2 | TRBV6-1 | few | 13 | . | TGTGCCAGCAAGCACCAAATCACCGGGGAGCTGTTTTTT | CASKHQITGELFF
TRBJ2-2 | TRBV9 | . | 16 | TRBD1 | TGTGCCAGCAGCGAGAGTACCGGGACAGGTACCGGGGAGCTGTTTTTT | CASSESTGTGTGELFF
TRBJ1-1 | TRBV10-1 | few | 15 | . | TGCGCCAGCACCACATTCTTACACCAGAACACTGAAGCTTTCTTT | CASTTFLHQNTEAFF
TRBJ2-3 | TRBV9 | few | 18 | TRBD2 | TGTGCCAGCAGCGCGGGACTAGCGGGGGGGCCGAGTACAGATACGCAGTATTTT | CASSAGLAGGPSTDTQYF
TRBJ1-5 | TRBV7-9 | few | 13 | . | TGTGCCAGCAGCTTAGCTTCAGGTCAGCCCCAGCATTTT | CASSLASGQPQHF
TRBJ1-1 | TRBV19 | . | 13 | . | TGTGCCAGTAGTATAGGTCAGGGCACTGAAGCTTTCTTT | CASSIGQGTEAFF
TRBJ1-6 | TRBV19 | . | 14 | TRBD1 | TGTGCCAGTAGTATGGGAGTACAGGGGCCACCCCTCCACTTT | CASSMGVQGPPLHF
TRBJ1-1 | TRBV6-6 | . | 13 | . | TGTGCCAGCCGATTGATTGACACCACTGAAGCTTTCTTT | CASRLIDTTEAFF
TRBJ1-1 | TRBV6-5 | few | 13 | . | TGTGCCAGCAGTCAAACTCCGGTTACTGAAGCTTTCTTT | CASSQTPVTEAFF
TRBJ2-5 | TRBV5-1 | . | 13 | . | TGCGCCAGCAGAGTGACTAGCCAAGAGACCCAGTACTTC | CASRVTSQETQYF
TRBJ1-2 | TRBV7-9 | . | 12 | . | TGTGCCAGCAGCCCAGGTTTGGGCGGCTACACCTTC | CASSPGLGGYTF
TRBJ2-3 | TRBV6-5 | few | 15 | TRBD2 | TGTGCCAGCAGGACGGGACTAGCCGGGACAGATACGCAGTATTTT | CASRTGLAGTDTQYF
TRBJ2-2 | TRBV5-4 | few | 16 | TRBD2 | TGTGCCAGCAGCTTGGGACGGGGGGGCCTTACCGGGGAGCTGTTTTTT | CASSLGRGGLTGELFF
TRBJ1-1 | TRBV10-3 | few | 18 | TRBD1 | TGTGCCATCAGTGACTCAAGGCCGGGACAGGGGGCTTTCACTGAAGCTTTCTTT | CAISDSRPGQGAFTEAFF
TRBJ2-1 | TRBV5-1 | . | 14 | . | TGCGCCAGCAGGGTTGAGGGCTCCTACAATGAGCAGTTCTTC | CASRVEGSYNEQFF
TRBJ2-7 | TRBV6-1 | . | 15 | TRBD2 | TGTGCCAGCAGTCAAACTAGCGGGGGCCCCTACGAGCAGTACTTC | CASSQTSGGPYEQYF
TRBJ1-2 | TRBV19 | . | 16 | TRBD1 | TGTGCCAGTGCGGAAACCTCGGGACAGGGGTACTATGGCTACACCTTC | CASAETSGQGYYGYTF
TRBJ2-3 | TRBV11-3 | . | 14 | . | TGTGCCAGCAGCAGGGGCATTCGTTCAGATACGCAGTATTTT | CASSRGIRSDTQYF
TRBJ2-3 | TRBV7-8 | . | 16 | . | TGTGCCAGCAGCCCGACTAGGAGAGGGGGGGCAGATACGCAGTATTTT | CASSPTRRGGADTQYF
TRBJ1-1 | TRBV2 | . | 14 | . | TGTGCCAGCAGTGGGATCAGGGTACGCACTGAAGCTTTCTTT | CASSGIRVRTEAFF
TRBJ1-1 | TRBV5-1 | . | 15 | . | TGCGCCAGCAGCTTGGAAACAGGGTGGTACACTGAAGCTTTCTTT | CASSLETGWYTEAFF
TRBJ1-1 | TRBV6-5 | . | 13 | . | TGTGCCAGCAGTTACTCTACAGGCGCTGAAGCTTTCTTT | CASSYSTGAEAFF
TRBJ1-2 | TRBV5-6 | few | 12 | . | TGTGCCAGCAGCCGGGGGGGCTATGGCTACACCTTC | CASSRGGYGYTF
TRBJ2-7 | TRBV5-1 | few | 13 | . | TGCGCCAGCAGCTTGGCCGGTCTCAACGAGCAGTACTTC | CASSLAGLNEQYF
TRBJ1-4 | TRBV5-1 | . | 14 | TRBD1 | TGCGCCAGCAGCCCCGGGACAGTAAATGAAAAACTGTTTTTT | CASSPGTVNEKLFF
TRBJ1-2 | TRBV9 | . | 14 | . | TGTGCCAGCAGCGTAGGAGGAGCTAACTATGGCTACACCTTC | CASSVGGANYGYTF
TRBJ2-2 | TRBV2 | . | 17 | . | TGTGCCAGCAGTGAAGCTCTGGGAGTAGGGAACACCGGGGAGCTGTTTTTT | CASSEALGVGNTGELFF
TRBJ2-3 | TRBV7-7 | . | 13 | . | TGTGCCAGCAGCCGCGAACCTCTAGGGGCAAAGTATTTT | CASSREPLGAKYF
TRBJ1-6 | TRBV5-8 | many | 15 | . | TGTGCCAGCAGCTCGGGGAACAGAGTCAATTCACCCCTCCACTTT | CASSSGNRVNSPLHF
TRBJ2-2 | TRBV7-2 | . | 17 | TRBD1 | TGTGCCAGCAGCTTAGACCGGGACAGGGTGGGCACCGGGGAGCTGTTTTTT | CASSLDRDRVGTGELFF
TRBJ1-4 | TRBV19 | few | 15 | TRBD1 | TGTGCCAGTCCGGGGACAGGGGTGGATAATGAAAAACTGTTTTTT | CASPGTGVDNEKLFF
TRBJ2-1 | TRBV19 | few | 14 | . | TGTGCCAGTAGTCCCCACGGAGGTGACAATGAGCAGTTCTTC | CASSPHGGDNEQFF